The 5 T cell receptor beta chains below come from one sample, sequenced in a study of blood T cell repertoires in COVID-19. The table came from immunoSEQ multiplex PCR; TCRdb's copy has only in-frame clones and leaves some out. The sample shows 55,000 to 90,000 clones, approximately 86% of them seen only once. Sequenced material: peripheral blood. The source is a woman aged 60-75 years with acute or convalescent COVID-19.

V and J are TRBV27 and TRBJ2-3; 9 nucleotides agree with TRBD2. V was pared by 5 bases and J by 6 bases, with 12 bases of the junction left unmatched. Germline V gene lookup returns CDR1 MNHEY and CDR2 SMNVEV (reference sequence). The CDR3 runs 16 residues. CDR3 in amino acids: CASSTLAGLPMDTQYF. In DNA, the CDR3 is TGTGCCAGCAGTACGCTAGCGGGGCTCCCAATGGATACGCAGTATTTT.

The chain combines TRBV7-8 with TRBJ2-5; TRBD1 is a possible D gene (7 bases). The CDR3 length is 16 residues. V dropped 2 bases and J dropped 1 base, with 14 bases sitting between them. Germline CDR1 reads SGHVS; CDR2 reads FQNEAQ. The CDR3 reads CASSLSPGGGQETQYF. The CDR3, as DNA: TGTGCCAGCAGCTTATCACCAGGGGGAGGCCAAGAGACCCAGTACTTC.

The chain combines TRBV12-3 or TRBV12-4 with TRBJ2-1; D not certain. Trimming took 2 bases from V and 4 from J, leaving 6 bases between them. The CDR3 spans 13 residues. The chain's CDR3 is CASSLMRYNEQFF. The DNA of the CDR3 is TGTGCCAGCAGTTTAATGCGTTACAATGAGCAGTTCTTC.

The rearrangement links TRBV6-6 to TRBJ1-1; D is unresolved. With 0 bases removed from V and 1 base from J, the gap between germline ends came to 9 bases. CDR3 length equals 15 residues. Germline values: CDR1 MNHNY, CDR2 SVGAGI (reference sequence). The CDR3 loop reads CASSYSIPGNTEAFF. CDR3 bases: TGTGCCAGCAGTTACTCGATCCCGGGGAACACTGAAGCTTTCTTT.

This sequence joins TRBV28 and TRBJ2-7, with 10 bases that match TRBD1. The CDR3 length is 15 residues. V trimming: 5 bases; J trimming: 3 bases; junction bases outside the gene matches: 7. In germline, CDR1 is MDHEN, CDR2 SYDVKM. For the CDR3, the DNA is TGTGCCAGCAGTCCGACCGGGACAGGGGTCTACGAGCAGTACTTC. It yields the protein CASSPTGTGVYEQYF. Combining the CDR3 with reference TRBV28 and TRBJ2-7 gives the whole variable domain DVKVTQSSRYLVKRTGEKVFLECVQDMDHENMFWYRQDPGLGLRLIYFSYDVKMKEKGDIPEGYSVSREKKERFSLILESASTNQTSMYLCASSPTGTGVYEQYFGPGTRLTVT.